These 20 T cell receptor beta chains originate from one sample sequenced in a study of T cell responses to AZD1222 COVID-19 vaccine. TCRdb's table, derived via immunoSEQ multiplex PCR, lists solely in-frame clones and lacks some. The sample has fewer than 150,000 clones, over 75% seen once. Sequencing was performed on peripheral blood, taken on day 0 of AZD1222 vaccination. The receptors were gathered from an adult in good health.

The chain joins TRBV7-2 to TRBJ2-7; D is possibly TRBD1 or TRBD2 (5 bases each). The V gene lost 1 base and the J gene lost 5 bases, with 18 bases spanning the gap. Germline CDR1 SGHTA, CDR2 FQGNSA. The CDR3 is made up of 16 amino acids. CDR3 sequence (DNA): TGTGCCAGCAGCTTAGTGGCAGGGACCTCGGGGAACGAGCAGTACTTC. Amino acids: CASSLVAGTSGNEQYF.

The CDR3 here is CASSLAGASYNEQFF. The CDR3 DNA reads TGCGCCAGCAGCTTAGCGGGGGCCTCCTACAATGAGCAGTTCTTC. V usage is TRBV5-1 and J usage is TRBJ2-1; TRBD2 matches 8 bases. J was trimmed by 0 bases and V by 2 bases; bases with no gene match: 1. CDR1 is SGHRS and CDR2 is YFSETQ in the germline V gene. CDR3 length: 15 amino acids.

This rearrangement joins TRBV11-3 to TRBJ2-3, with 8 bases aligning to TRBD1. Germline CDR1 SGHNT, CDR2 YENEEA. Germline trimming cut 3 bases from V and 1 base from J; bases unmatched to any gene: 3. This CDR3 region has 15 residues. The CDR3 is CASSLGTGGTDTQYF. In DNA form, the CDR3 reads TGTGCCAGCAGCTTGGGGACAGGAGGCACAGATACGCAGTATTTT. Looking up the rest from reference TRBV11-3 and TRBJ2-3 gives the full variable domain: EAGVVQSPRYKIIEKKQPVAFWCNPISGHNTLYWYLQNLGQGPELLIRYENEEAVDDSQLPKDRFSAERLKGVDSTLKIQPAELGDSAVYLCASSLGTGGTDTQYFGPGTRLTVL.

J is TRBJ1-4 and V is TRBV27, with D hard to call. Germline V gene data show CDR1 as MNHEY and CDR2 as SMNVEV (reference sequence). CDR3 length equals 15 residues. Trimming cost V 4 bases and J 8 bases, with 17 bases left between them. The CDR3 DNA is TGTGCCAGCAGTTCAAAGACGGCTAAAGGGGAAAAACTGTTTTTT. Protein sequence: CASSSKTAKGEKLFF.

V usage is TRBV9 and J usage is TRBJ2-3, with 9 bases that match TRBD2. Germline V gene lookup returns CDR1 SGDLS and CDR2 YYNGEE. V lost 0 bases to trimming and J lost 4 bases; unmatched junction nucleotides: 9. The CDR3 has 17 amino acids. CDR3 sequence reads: CASSVGSASGVADTQYF. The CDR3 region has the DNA TGTGCCAGCAGCGTAGGGTCGGCTAGCGGGGTGGCAGATACGCAGTATTTT.

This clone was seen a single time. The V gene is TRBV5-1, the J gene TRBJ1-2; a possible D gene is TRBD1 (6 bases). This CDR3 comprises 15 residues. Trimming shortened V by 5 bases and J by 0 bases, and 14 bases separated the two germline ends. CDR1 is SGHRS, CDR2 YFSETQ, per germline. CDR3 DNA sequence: TGCGCCAGCAGTACCGGGACACTTCCTAACTATGGCTACACCTTC. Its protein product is CASSTGTLPNYGYTF.

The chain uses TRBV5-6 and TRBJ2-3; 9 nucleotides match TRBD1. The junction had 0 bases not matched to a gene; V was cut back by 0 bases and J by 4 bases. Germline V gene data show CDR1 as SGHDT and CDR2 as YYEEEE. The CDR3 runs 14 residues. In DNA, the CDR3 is TGTGCCAGCAGCTTGGGGGACAGGGCAGATACGCAGTATTTT. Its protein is CASSLGDRADTQYF. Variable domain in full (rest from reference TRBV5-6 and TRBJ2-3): DAGVTQSPTHLIKTRGQQVTLRCSPKSGHDTVSWYQQALGQGPQFIFQYYEEEERQRGNFPDRFSGHQFPNYSSELNVNALLLGDSALYLCASSLGDRADTQYFGPGTRLTVL.

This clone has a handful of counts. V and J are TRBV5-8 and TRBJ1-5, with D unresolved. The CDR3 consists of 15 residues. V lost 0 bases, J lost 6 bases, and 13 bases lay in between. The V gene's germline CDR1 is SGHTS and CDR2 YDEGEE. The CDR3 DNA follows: TGTGCCAGCAGCTTGGGAACTACGCGCTCTCAGCCCCAGCATTTT. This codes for CASSLGTTRSQPQHF.

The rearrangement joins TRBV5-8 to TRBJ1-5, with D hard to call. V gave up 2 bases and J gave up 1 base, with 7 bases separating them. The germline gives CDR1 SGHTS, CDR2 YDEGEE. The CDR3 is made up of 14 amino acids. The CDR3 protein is CASSFLGSNQPQHF. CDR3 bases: TGTGCCAGCAGCTTCTTAGGAAGCAATCAGCCCCAGCATTTT.

Here the CDR3 DNA reads TGTGCCAGCAGCTTAGTGGCGGGAATTAATGAAAAACTGTTTTTT. This codes for CASSLVAGINEKLFF. V usage is TRBV7-9 and J usage is TRBJ1-4; no reliable D call. Trimming took off 1 base at V and 4 bases at J, with 10 bases between the two ends. Germline CDR1 reads SEHNR; CDR2 reads FQNEAQ (reference sequence). The CDR3 has 15 amino acids.

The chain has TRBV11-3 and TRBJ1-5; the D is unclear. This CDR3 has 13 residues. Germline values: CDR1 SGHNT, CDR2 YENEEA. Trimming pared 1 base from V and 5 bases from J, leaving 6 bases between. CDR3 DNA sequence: TGTGCCAGCAGCTTAGGCTCCGATCAGCCCCAGCATTTT. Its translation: CASSLGSDQPQHF.

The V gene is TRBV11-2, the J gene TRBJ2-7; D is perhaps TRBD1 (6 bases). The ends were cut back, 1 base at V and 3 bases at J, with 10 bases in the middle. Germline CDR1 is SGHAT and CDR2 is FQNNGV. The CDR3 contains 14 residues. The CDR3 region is CASSLVRGHYEQYF. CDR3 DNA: TGTGCCAGCAGCTTAGTCAGGGGACACTACGAGCAGTACTTC.

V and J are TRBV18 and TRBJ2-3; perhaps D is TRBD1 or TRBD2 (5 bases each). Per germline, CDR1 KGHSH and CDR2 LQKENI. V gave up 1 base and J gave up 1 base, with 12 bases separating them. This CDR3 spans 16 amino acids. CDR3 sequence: CASSPLIWDRTDTQYF. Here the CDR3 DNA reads TGTGCCAGCTCACCACTCATATGGGACCGCACAGATACGCAGTATTTT.

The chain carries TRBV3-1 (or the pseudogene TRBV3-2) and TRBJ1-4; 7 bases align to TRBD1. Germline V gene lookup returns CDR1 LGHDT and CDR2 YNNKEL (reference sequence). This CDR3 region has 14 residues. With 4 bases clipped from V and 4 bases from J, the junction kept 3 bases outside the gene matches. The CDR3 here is CASSLTGLNEKLFF. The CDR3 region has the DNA TGTGCCAGCAGCCTGACAGGGCTTAATGAAAAACTGTTTTTT.

CDR3 region: CASSQVVDRRDQAFF. The CDR3 nucleotides read TGTGCCAGCAGCCAAGTGGTCGACAGGAGGGATCAAGCTTTCTTT. V gene TRBV3-1 (or the pseudogene TRBV3-2) combines with J gene TRBJ1-1, with D possibly TRBD1 on 6 matching bases. The CDR3 totals 15 residues. Germline loops: CDR1 LGHDT, CDR2 YNNKEL (reference sequence). The ends were cut back, 1 base at V and 9 bases at J, with 18 bases in the middle.

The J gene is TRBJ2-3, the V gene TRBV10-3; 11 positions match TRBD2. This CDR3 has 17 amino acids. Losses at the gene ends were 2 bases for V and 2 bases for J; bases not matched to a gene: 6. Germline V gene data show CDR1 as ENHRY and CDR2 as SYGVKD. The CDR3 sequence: CAISETLAGVHTDTQYF. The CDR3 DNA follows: TGTGCCATCAGTGAGACACTAGCGGGGGTCCACACAGATACGCAGTATTTT.

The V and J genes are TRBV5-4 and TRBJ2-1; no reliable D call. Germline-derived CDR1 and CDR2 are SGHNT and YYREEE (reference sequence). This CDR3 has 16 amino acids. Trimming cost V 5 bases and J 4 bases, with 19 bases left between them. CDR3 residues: CASSSLGDEPYNEQFF. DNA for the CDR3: TGTGCCAGCAGTTCCCTGGGTGACGAGCCATACAATGAGCAGTTCTTC.

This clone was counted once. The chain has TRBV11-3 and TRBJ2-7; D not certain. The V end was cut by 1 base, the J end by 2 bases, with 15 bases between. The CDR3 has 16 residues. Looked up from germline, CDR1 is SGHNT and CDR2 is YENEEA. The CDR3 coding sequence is TGTGCCAGCAGCTTAGCGGTGGCAGGCTACGCCTACGAGCAGTACTTC. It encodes CASSLAVAGYAYEQYF.

In DNA, the CDR3 is TGTGCCAGTAGTATAGCCGCAGGGTTCAATCAGCCCCAGCATTTT. It encodes CASSIAAGFNQPQHF. The V gene is TRBV19, the J gene TRBJ1-5; D possibly corresponds to TRBD1 (5 bases). The CDR3 runs to 15 residues. Trimming took 1 base from V and 3 from J, leaving 10 bases between them. The V gene's germline CDR1 is LNHDA and CDR2 SQIVND (reference sequence).

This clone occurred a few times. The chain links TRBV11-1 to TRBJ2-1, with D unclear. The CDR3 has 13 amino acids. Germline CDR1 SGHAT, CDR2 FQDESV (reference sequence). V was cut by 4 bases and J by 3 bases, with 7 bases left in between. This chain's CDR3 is CASSSQDYNEQFF. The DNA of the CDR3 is TGTGCCAGCAGCTCCCAAGACTACAATGAGCAGTTCTTC.